The sequence of this TCR beta chain was determined in a study of CD8+CD57+ T cells in acquired aplastic anemia. About the study: Sorted CD4+ and CD8+ cells yielded DNA averaging around 3.2 ug.

The sample holds one count of this clonotype. The antigen remains undetermined. Points from the study as a whole: The study found no significant CD8+ Simpson's diversity difference between patients and controls. Patients and controls shared just under 30 CD8+ CDR3 sequences, highly expressed in patients.

Genomic DNA was employed as the template in profiling TCR beta VDJ and CDR3. TCRdb reprocessed the reads with MiXCR, giving one entry per CDR3 protein. Of 200,000 or so distinct CDR3 sequences in the sample, over 60% were seen once. Germline trimming cut 9 bases from V and 8 bases from J; bases unmatched to any gene: 10. Germline V CDR1 and CDR2: LNHDA, SQIVND (reference sequence). The CDR3 runs to 13 residues. The sequence was collected from a human donor with severe aplastic anemia or a healthy control (not recorded which). The sequencing sample was made of sorted CD4+, CD8+, or CD8+CD57+ T cells (not recorded which) from PBMCs. The chain links TRBV19 to TRBJ2-1; TRBD1 aligns across 7 bases. The CDR3 coding sequence is TGTGCCAGCGGTTGGACAGGAAGGGATGAGCAGTTCTTC. It yields the protein CASGWTGRDEQFF.